This T cell receptor (beta chain) was recorded in a study of blood T cells in healthy people across ages. Study-level background: Template-switching capture recovered about one barcoded beta molecule per two T cells. Regarding the study as a whole: A roughly linear age-dependent decrease characterized TCR beta diversity per million T cells.

Primed by a sample-barcoded 5' primer and a J-beta primer mix, a second PCR proceeded for 7 to 11 cycles. TCRdb recomputed calls from the 5' RACE reads with MiXCR, one row per CDR3 protein. The profile shows over a million distinct CDR3 sequences, roughly 59% of them singletons. A note on this clonotype: The antigen remains unidentified.

V gave up 5 bases and J gave up 3 bases; unmatched junction bases: 7. The V gene's germline CDR1 is LGHDT and CDR2 YNNKEL (reference sequence). The CDR3 runs 14 residues. Healthy Caucasian individuals from Russia aged 6 to 90 served as donors. The gene calls are TRBV3-1 and TRBJ2-7; 7 bases align to TRBD1. This clonotype was obtained from a man between 18 and 35 years old in good health. Material for sequencing was blood. For the CDR3, the DNA is TGTGCCAGCAGCGCGACAGGGAGTCACTACGAGCAGTACTTC. Protein product: CASSATGSHYEQYF.